This TCR beta chain emerged from a study of long-term antiretroviral therapy in people with HIV. On this clone itself: Its antigen remains unknown.

Points from the study as a whole: Pre-ART expanded clones dominated the repertoire at every time point.

Survey-level resolution applied to immunoSEQ assay v3.0. Profiling relied on immunoSEQ multiplex PCR, and the TCRdb table lists in-frame clones only, not all of them. Here the sample spans some 11,000 clones, about 80% being singletons. CDR3 length equals 14 residues. The germline V and J ends were trimmed by 2 bases and 0 bases, with 8 bases remaining between them. The germline gives CDR1 MNHEY, CDR2 SVGAGI. This TCR was sampled from a man between 25 and 39 years old with HIV. Sequencing used unsorted PBMCs, obtained at the start of antiretroviral therapy, before treatment. V gene TRBV6-5 combines with J gene TRBJ2-7; the D is unclear. The CDR3 loop is CASSYTPSSYEQYF. For the CDR3, the DNA is TGTGCCAGCAGTTACACCCCAAGCTCCTACGAGCAGTACTTC.